The clone carrying this T cell receptor beta chain was picked up a small number of times. Original methodology: Estimation of nucleated cell counts relied on the amplification of reference gene primers. Using immunoSEQ multiplex PCR, the repertoire was profiled, and TCRdb retains in-frame clones only, with some absent. The V and J calls and clone size are taken from that table; D and trimming were inferred from the DNA. The sample lists approximately 360,000 clones, over 80% seen once, with approximately 5% in the top ten. The CDR3 covers 13 residues. CDR1 is SGHRS and CDR2 is YFSETQ in the germline V gene. V was shortened by 2 bases and J by 3 bases, with 8 bases between the two germline ends. This record comes from a study of blood T cell repertoires in COVID-19. Study as a whole: Samples of COVID-19 (acute and convalescent) were obtained from the United States, Italy and Spain.

Cohort assignment relied on participant-reported clinical history. This receptor was identified in a woman between 45 and 60 years old who had recovered from COVID-19. The sequenced material came from PBMCs or T cells enriched from blood (not recorded which). This chain connects TRBV5-1 to TRBJ1-2, with D tentatively TRBD1 (5 bases). The CDR3 coding sequence is TGCGCCAGCAGCTTTACCAGGGACTATGGCTACACCTTC. Its translation is CASSFTRDYGYTF.